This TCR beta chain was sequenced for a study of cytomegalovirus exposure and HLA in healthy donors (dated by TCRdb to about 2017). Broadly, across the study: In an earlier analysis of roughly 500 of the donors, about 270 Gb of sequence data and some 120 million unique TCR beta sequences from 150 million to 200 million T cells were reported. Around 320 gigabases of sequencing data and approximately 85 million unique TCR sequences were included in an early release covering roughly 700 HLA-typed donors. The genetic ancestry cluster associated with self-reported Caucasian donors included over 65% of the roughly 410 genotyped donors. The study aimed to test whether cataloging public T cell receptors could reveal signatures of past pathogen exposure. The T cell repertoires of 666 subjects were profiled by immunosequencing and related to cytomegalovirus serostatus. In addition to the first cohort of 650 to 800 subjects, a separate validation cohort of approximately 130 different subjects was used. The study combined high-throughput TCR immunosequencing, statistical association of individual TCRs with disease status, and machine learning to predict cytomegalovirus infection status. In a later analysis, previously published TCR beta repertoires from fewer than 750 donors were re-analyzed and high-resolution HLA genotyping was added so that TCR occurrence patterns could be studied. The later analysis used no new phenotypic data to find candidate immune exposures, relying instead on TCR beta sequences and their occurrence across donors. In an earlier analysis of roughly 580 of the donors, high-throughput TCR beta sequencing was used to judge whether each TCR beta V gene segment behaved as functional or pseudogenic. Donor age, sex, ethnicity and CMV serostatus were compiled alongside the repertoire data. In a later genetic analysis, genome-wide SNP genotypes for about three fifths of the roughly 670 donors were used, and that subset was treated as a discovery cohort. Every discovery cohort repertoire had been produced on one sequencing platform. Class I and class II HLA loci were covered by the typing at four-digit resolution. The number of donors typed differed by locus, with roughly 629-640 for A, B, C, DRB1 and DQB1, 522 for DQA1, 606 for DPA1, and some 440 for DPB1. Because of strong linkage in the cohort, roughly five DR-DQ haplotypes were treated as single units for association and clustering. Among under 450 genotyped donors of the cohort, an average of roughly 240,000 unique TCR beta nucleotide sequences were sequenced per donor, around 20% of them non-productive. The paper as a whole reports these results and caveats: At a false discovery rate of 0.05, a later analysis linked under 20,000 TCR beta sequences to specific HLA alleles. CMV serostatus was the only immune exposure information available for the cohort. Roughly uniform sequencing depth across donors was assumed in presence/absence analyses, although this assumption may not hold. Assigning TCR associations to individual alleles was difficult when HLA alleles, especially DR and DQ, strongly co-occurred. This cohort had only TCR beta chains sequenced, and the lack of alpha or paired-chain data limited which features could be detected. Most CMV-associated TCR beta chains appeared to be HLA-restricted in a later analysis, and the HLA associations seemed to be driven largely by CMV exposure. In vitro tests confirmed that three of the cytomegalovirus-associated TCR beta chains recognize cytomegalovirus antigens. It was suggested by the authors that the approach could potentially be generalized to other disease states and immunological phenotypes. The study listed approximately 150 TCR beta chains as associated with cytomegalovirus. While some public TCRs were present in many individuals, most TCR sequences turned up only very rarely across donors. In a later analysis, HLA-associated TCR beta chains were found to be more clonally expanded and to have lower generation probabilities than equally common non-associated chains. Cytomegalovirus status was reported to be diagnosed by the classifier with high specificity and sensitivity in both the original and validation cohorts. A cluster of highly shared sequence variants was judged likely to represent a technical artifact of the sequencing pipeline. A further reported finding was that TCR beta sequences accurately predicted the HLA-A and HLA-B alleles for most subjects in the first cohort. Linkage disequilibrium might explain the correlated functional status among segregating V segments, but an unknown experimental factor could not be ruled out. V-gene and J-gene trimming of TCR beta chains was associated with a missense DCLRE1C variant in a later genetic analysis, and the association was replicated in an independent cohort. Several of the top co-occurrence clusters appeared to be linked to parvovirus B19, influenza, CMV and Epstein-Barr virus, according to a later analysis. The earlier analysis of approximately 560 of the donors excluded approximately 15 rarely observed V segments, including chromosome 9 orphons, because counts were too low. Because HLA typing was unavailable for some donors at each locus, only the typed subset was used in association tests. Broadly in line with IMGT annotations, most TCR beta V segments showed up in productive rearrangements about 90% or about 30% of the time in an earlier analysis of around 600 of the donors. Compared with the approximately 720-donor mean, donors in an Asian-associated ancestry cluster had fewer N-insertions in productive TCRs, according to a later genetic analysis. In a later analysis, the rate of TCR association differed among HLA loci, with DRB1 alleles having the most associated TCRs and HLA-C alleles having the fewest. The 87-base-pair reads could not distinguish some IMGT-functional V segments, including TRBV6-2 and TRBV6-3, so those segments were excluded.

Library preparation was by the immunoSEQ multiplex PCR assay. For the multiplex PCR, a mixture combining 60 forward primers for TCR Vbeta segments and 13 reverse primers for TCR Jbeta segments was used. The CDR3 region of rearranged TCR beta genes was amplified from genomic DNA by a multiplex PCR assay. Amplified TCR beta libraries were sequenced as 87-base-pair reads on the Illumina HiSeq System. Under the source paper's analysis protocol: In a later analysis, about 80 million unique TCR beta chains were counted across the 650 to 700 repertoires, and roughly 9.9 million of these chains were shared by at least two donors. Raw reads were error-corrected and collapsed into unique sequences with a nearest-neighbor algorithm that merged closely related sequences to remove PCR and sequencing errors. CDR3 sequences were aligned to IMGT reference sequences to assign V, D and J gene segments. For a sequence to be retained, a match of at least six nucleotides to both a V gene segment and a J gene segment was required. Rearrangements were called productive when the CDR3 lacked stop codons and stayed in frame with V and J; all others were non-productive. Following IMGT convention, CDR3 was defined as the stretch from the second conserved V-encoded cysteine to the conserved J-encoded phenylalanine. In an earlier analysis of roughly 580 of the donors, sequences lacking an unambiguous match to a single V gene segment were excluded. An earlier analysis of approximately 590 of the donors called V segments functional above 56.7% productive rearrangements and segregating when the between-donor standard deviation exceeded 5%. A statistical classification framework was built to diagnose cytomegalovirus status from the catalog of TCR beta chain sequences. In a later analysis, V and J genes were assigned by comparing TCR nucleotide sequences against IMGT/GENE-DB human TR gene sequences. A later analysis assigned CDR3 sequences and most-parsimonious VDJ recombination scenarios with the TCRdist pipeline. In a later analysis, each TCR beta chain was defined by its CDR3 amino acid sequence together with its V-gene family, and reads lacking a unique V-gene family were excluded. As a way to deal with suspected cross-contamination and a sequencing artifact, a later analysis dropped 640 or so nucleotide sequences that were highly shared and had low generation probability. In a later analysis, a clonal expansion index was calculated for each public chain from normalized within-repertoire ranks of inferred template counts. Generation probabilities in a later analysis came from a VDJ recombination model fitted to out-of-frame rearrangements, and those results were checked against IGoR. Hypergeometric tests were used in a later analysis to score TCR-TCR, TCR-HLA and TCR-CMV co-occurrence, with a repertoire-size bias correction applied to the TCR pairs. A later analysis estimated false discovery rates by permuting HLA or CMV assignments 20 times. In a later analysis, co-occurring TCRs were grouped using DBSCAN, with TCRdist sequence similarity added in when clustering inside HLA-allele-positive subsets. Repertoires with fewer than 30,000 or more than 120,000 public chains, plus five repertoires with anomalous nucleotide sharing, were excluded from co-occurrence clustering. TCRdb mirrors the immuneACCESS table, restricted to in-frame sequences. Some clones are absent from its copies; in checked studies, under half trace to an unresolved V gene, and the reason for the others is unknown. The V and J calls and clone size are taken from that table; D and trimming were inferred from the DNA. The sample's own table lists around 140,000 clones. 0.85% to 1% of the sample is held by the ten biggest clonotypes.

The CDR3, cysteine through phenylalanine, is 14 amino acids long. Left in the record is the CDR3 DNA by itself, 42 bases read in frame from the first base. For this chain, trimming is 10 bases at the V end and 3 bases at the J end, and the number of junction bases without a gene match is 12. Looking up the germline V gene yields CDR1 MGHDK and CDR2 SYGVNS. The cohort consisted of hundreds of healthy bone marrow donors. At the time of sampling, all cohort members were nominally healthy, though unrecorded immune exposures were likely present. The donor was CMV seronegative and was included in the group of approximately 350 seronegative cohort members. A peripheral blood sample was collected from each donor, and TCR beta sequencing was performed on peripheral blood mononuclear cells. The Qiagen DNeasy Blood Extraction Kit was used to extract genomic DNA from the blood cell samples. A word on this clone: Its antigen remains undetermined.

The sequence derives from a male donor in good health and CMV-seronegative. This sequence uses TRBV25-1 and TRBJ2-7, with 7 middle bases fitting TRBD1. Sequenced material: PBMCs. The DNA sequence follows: TGTGCCACCACCCCCCGGGACAGCCACTACGAGCAGTACTTC. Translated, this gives CATTPRDSHYEQYF.